This T cell receptor beta chain is drawn from a study of T cell repertoires in cytomegalovirus infection. As concerns this clonotype: No antigen is known for it. A much larger clone lies one base from this, so it may be a read error.

TCRdb recomputed calls from the reads with MiXCR, one row per CDR3 protein. The profile shows fewer than 350,000 distinct CDR3 sequences, 25% to 30% of them singletons. This CDR3 spans 12 amino acids. Germline V gene sequence: CDR1 SGHTA, CDR2 FQGNSA. The rearrangement uses TRBV7-2 and TRBJ1-1, with 7 positions matching TRBD1. The sample here was cultured PBMCs, taken from culture after CMV antigen stimulation. This clonotype was obtained from a human donor in good health (CMV status not recorded). Some clones in this sample may be carry-over from other donors' samples. CDR3 in amino acids: CASSYRGTEASF. In DNA, the CDR3 is TGTGCCAGCAGCTACAGGGGCACTGAAGCTTCCTTT.